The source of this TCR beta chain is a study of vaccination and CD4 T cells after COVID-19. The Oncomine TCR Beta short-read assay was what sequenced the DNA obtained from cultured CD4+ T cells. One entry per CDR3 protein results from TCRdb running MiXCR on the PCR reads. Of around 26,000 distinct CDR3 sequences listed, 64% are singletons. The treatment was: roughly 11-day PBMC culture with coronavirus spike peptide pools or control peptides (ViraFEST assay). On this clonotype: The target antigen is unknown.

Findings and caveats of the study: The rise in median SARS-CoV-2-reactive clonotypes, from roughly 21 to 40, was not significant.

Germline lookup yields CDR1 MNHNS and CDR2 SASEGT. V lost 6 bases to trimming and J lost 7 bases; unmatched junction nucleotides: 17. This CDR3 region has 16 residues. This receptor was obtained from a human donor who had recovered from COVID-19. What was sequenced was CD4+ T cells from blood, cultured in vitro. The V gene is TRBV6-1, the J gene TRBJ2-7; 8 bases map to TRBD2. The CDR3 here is CASSPDGSGSSREQYF. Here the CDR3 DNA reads TGTGCCAGCAGCCCTGATGGGAGCGGGAGTAGTCGGGAGCAGTACTTC.